This TCR beta chain originates from a study of T-cell reconstitution after alpha-beta-depleted transplantation in children. Ten or more counts support this clonotype. It was with unique molecular identifiers that the TCRbeta library was prepared. Using its own MiXCR run on the PCR reads, TCRdb lists one record per CDR3 protein. The repertoire holds about 230,000 distinct CDR3 sequences, with around 9.7% as singletons. Germline V gene data show CDR1 as SGHTA and CDR2 as FQGNSA. The ends were cut back, 4 bases at V and 2 bases at J, with 14 bases in the middle. The CDR3 runs to 15 residues. The clonotype originates from a human donor who donated a stem cell graft to a child with SCID. Sample: PBMCs from the stem cell graft donor, taken from the stem cell graft. This sequence joins TRBV7-2 and TRBJ2-5; unclear D gene. CDR3 coding DNA: TGTGCCAGCAGCTGGTTGGGTACAGCGCAAGAGACCCAGTACTTC. Protein product: CASSWLGTAQETQYF.